This T cell receptor beta chain stems from a study of PD-L1 blockade in urothelial cancer. Whole-study context: Patients commenced atezolizumab in 2014, and it was given at 1,200 mg intravenously every 3 weeks. Blood was evaluated 3 weeks (second dose) and 6 weeks after therapy began. Findings and limits, study-wide: It was durable-benefit patients whose tumor-associated blood clones expanded more at 3 weeks. Prediction of better survival came from below-median pretreatment blood TCR clonality.

The sample holds one count of this clone. Its target is not known. The time point denotes: pretreatment peripheral blood. Germline V gene data show CDR1 as SNHLY and CDR2 as FYNNEI. Trimming left V 6 bases short and J 4 bases short, with 10 bases between. The CDR3 contains 13 residues. TCRdb keeps only in-frame clones here, not all; method: immunoSEQ multiplex PCR. This repertoire shows around 70,000 clones, 85% to 90% found once; its top ten account for under 6%. The sequence came from a man in his sixties or seventies with urothelial cancer. The rearrangement joins TRBV2 to TRBJ1-3; a weak D match, TRBD1 (6 bases). The material was PBMCs, obtained around atezolizumab (anti-PD-L1) treatment. The CDR3 DNA is TGTGCCAGCAGCGAACAGGGAGGAAACACCATATATTTT. It specifies CASSEQGGNTIYF.